This TCR beta chain came from a study of blood T cells in healthy people across ages. PCR was performed a second time for about 6 to 12 cycles using a sample-barcoded 5' primer and a J-beta primer mix. A single record per CDR3 protein comes from TCRdb applying MiXCR to the 5' RACE reads. The table includes approximately 2,000,000 distinct CDR3 sequences, approximately 39% detected once. V dropped 2 bases and J dropped 8 bases, with 15 bases sitting between them. This CDR3 comprises 14 residues. Germline V CDR1 and CDR2: SGDLS, YYNGEE. The clonotype originates from a human donor in good health. The V and J genes are TRBV9 and TRBJ2-3; D might be TRBD1 or TRBD2, each matching 5 bases. The sample taken for sequencing was blood. DNA for the CDR3: TGTGCCAGCAGCGTGGACACGGGGCCGGGTACGCAGTATTTT. Amino acids: CASSVDTGPGTQYF.